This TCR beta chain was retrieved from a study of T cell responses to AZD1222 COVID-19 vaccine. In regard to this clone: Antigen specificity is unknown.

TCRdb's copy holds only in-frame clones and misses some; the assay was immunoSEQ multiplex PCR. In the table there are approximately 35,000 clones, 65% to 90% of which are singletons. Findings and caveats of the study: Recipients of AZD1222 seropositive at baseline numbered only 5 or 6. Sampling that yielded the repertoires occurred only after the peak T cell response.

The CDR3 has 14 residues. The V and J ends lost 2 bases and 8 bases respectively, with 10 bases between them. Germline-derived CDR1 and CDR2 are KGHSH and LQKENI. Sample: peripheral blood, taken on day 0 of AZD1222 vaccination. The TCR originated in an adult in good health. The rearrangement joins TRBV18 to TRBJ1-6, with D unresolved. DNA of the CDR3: TGTGCCAGCTCACCAAGTTTTACCGATTCACCCCTCCACTTT. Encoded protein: CASSPSFTDSPLHF. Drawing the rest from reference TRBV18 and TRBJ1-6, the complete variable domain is NAGVMQNPRHLVRRRGQEARLRCSPMKGHSHVYWYRQLPEEGLKFMVYLQKENIIDESGMPKERFSAEFPKEGPSILRIQQVVRGDSAAYFCASSPSFTDSPLHFGNGTRLTVT.